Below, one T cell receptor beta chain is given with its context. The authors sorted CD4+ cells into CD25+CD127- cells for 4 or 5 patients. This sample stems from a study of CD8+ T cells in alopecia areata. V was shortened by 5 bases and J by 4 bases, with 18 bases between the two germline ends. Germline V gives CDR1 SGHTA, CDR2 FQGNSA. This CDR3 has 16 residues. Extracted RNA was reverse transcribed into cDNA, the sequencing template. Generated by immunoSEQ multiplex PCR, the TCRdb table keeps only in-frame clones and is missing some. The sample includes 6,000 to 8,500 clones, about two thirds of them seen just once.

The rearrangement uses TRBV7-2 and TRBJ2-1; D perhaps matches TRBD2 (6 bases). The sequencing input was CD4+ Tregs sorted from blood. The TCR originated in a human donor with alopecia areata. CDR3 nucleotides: TGTGCCAGCAGCCCTAATAGCGGCAATCTATACAATGAGCAGTTCTTC. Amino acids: CASSPNSGNLYNEQFF.